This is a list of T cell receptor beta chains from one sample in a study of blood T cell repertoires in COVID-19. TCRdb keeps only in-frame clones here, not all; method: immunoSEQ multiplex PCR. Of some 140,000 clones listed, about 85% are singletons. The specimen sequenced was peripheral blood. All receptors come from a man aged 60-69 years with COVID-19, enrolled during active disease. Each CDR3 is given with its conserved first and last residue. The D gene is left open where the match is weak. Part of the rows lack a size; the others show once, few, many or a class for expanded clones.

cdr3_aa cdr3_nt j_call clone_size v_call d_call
CASSLRQGAGYGYTF TGTGCCAGCAGCTTGAGGCAGGGGGCAGGGTATGGCTACACCTTC TRBJ1-2 NA TRBV5-5 TRBD1
CASSDNVFGREKLFF TGTGCCAGCAGCGATAATGTGTTCGGGAGGGAAAAACTGTTTTTT TRBJ1-4 once TRBV7-6 NA
CASNPVVAGSGTQYF TGTGCCAGCAACCCGGTGGTAGCGGGATCCGGGACGCAGTATTTT TRBJ2-3 NA TRBV7-2 TRBD2
CASLSYNEQFF TGCGCCAGCCTCTCCTACAATGAGCAGTTCTTC TRBJ2-1 NA TRBV5-1 NA
CASSVYQGTTDTQYF TGTGCCAGCAGCGTATATCAGGGAACCACAGATACGCAGTATTTT TRBJ2-3 NA TRBV9 NA
CASSPSWDRRNTEAFF TGTGCCAGCTCACCTTCCTGGGACAGGAGGAACACTGAAGCTTTCTTT TRBJ1-1 few TRBV18 TRBD1
CASSFGQGEKLFF TGTGCCAGCAGTTTCGGACAGGGGGAAAAACTGTTTTTT TRBJ1-4 NA TRBV12-3/TRBV12-4 TRBD1
CASSLEGQSGYTF TGTGCCAGCAGCTTAGAGGGACAGAGCGGCTACACCTTC TRBJ1-2 NA TRBV7-9 TRBD1
CASSLAGNSFLSNEQFF TGTGCCAGCAGTTTAGCAGGGAACTCCTTTTTGTCCAATGAGCAGTTCTTC TRBJ2-1 once TRBV28 NA
CASRDSLSYEQYF TGTGCCAGCAGGGACAGTTTATCCTACGAGCAGTACTTC TRBJ2-7 once TRBV6-5 NA
CASSLVGGGTDTQYF TGTGCCAGCAGCTTGGTCGGGGGGGGCACAGATACGCAGTATTTT TRBJ2-3 NA TRBV5-6 TRBD2
CASKLAQSTDTQYF TGTGCCAGCAAGCTAGCCCAGAGCACAGATACGCAGTATTTT TRBJ2-3 NA TRBV13 NA
CASSENNYGYTF TGTGCCAGCAGCGAGAATAACTATGGCTACACCTTC TRBJ1-2 NA TRBV2 NA
CASSLAGAMNTEAFF TGCGCCAGCAGCCTAGCGGGGGCCATGAACACTGAAGCTTTCTTT TRBJ1-1 NA TRBV4-3 NA
CAISEPGLLGANVLTF TGTGCCATCAGTGAGCCGGGTCTCCTTGGGGCCAACGTCCTGACTTTC TRBJ2-6 NA TRBV10-3 NA
CASSIGTIMGTGFSYEQYF TGTGCCAGTAGTATTGGTACTATAATGGGGACAGGGTTCTCCTACGAGCAGTACTTC TRBJ2-7 NA TRBV19 TRBD1
CASSEWSGGPDTQYF TGTGCCAGCAGTGAATGGTCGGGAGGGCCAGATACGCAGTATTTT TRBJ2-3 NA TRBV25-1 TRBD2
CASSQEIAGGPNEQFF TGTGCCAGCAGCCAAGAAATAGCGGGAGGGCCCAATGAGCAGTTCTTC TRBJ2-1 NA TRBV14 TRBD2
CASSLALSGANVLTF TGCGCCAGCAGCTTGGCCTTATCTGGGGCCAACGTCCTGACTTTC TRBJ2-6 NA TRBV5-1 NA
CASRRGQGVSNTEAFF TGTGCCAGCCGACGTGGACAGGGGGTCTCCAACACTGAAGCTTTCTTT TRBJ1-1 once TRBV6-4 TRBD1
CASSYTEGNQPQHF TGTGCCAGCAGTTACACTGAGGGAAATCAGCCCCAGCATTTT TRBJ1-5 NA TRBV6-6 NA
CASSSQGALGSPLHF TGTGCCAGCAGTTCACAGGGGGCGCTGGGGTCACCCCTCCACTTT TRBJ1-6 NA TRBV6-5 TRBD1
CASSQAGTSDTQYF TGTGCCAGCAGCCAAGCCGGGACTAGCGATACGCAGTATTTT TRBJ2-3 NA TRBV4-2 TRBD2
CASSRRQTNTEAFF TGTGCCAGCAGCAGACGACAGACTAACACTGAAGCTTTCTTT TRBJ1-1 NA TRBV3-1/TRBV3-2 NA
CASSSSSGGYTF TGTGCCAGCAGCTCTAGTAGTGGGGGCTACACCTTC TRBJ1-2 NA TRBV5-5 NA
CASSPGQGANEQFF TGTGCCAGCAGCCCGGGACAGGGGGCTAATGAGCAGTTCTTC TRBJ2-1 NA TRBV3-1/TRBV3-2 TRBD1